This T cell receptor beta chain was obtained from a study of cytomegalovirus exposure and HLA in healthy donors. Turning to the study itself: Genotyping showed around 80% of roughly 400 donors falling in the Caucasian-associated ancestry cluster.

Only one count was recorded for this clone. Its target is not known. General study findings and limits: Researchers catalogued approximately 170 TCR beta chains as cytomegalovirus-associated. HLA alleles showed associations with 15,000 to 20,000 TCR beta sequences in a later analysis, at a 0.05 false discovery rate. High specificity and sensitivity for cytomegalovirus status were reported for the classifier.

This PCR relied on a set of 60 Vbeta primers and 13 Jbeta primers. TCRdb's table, derived via immunoSEQ multiplex PCR, lists solely in-frame clones and lacks some. Of approximately 130,000 clones listed, 65% to 85% were seen once; the top ten hold 1.2%. What was sequenced was PBMCs. The sequence was collected from a boy younger than 18 in good health and CMV-seronegative.

The CDR3 loop reads CASSFSGSRLNEQFF. The CDR3 DNA sequence: TGTGCCAGCAGCTTTAGCGGGAGCCGTCTGAATGAGCAGTTCTTC. The chain couples TRBV11-2 to TRBJ2-1, with 9 bases that match TRBD2. The CDR3 contains 15 residues. Losses at the gene ends were 3 bases for V and 7 bases for J; bases not matched to a gene: 7. Germline values: CDR1 SGHAT, CDR2 FQNNGV.